One sample yielded the 21 T cell receptor beta chains listed below, sequenced in a study of T cell responses to AZD1222 COVID-19 vaccine. Generated by immunoSEQ multiplex PCR, the TCRdb table keeps only in-frame clones and is missing some. The top ten hold around 13% of the sample, which has tens of thousands of clones, roughly 84% seen once. The source was peripheral blood, collected on day 0 of AZD1222 vaccination. Source of these receptors: an adult in good health.

The V gene is TRBV6-6, the J gene TRBJ1-4, with 7 bases aligning to TRBD1. V was clipped by 4 bases and J by 4 bases; unmatched bases: 6. CDR1 MNHNY and CDR2 SVGAGI come from the germline V gene (reference sequence). This CDR3 has 15 amino acids. The CDR3 sequence: CASSFRQGGNEKLFF. CDR3 bases: TGTGCCAGCAGTTTCAGACAGGGTGGTAATGAAAAACTGTTTTTT.

The chain joins TRBV6-5 to TRBJ1-1; D possibly corresponds to TRBD1 (5 bases). The germline V and J ends were trimmed by 4 bases and 4 bases, with 13 bases remaining between them. The germline V gene has CDR1 MNHEY and CDR2 SVGAGI. The CDR3 has 14 amino acids. Here the CDR3 reads CASSSRVFGTEAFF. The DNA for the CDR3 is TGTGCCAGCAGTTCCAGGGTTTTCGGCACTGAAGCTTTCTTT.

The rearrangement uses TRBV5-4 and TRBJ2-1; TRBD2 aligns across 11 bases. Per germline, CDR1 SGHNT and CDR2 YYREEE (reference sequence). The CDR3 length is 14 residues. Germline trimming cut 7 bases from V and 6 bases from J; bases unmatched to any gene: 6. The CDR3 sequence: CASDSGGAGNEQFF. In DNA form, the CDR3 reads TGTGCCAGCGATAGCGGGGGGGCGGGCAATGAGCAGTTCTTC.

The chain is built from TRBV9 and TRBJ1-6; tentative D call: TRBD1 (6 bases). The CDR3 contains 15 residues. The germline V gene encodes CDR1 SGDLS and CDR2 YYNGEE. With 0 bases removed from V and 9 bases from J, the gap between germline ends came to 13 bases. The CDR3 bases are TGTGCCAGCAGCGTAGGGGGGCAGGGGAGTTCACCCCTCCACTTT. It codes for CASSVGGQGSSPLHF.

This chain uses TRBV7-2 with TRBJ1-5, with a possible D match to TRBD1 (6 bases). Germline CDR1 reads SGHTA; CDR2 reads FQGNSA. The CDR3 has 16 residues. Trimming cost V 1 base and J 7 bases, with 17 bases left between them. The CDR3 reads CASSLVHRAGGQPQHF. The CDR3 DNA reads TGTGCCAGCAGCTTAGTACACAGGGCAGGCGGGCAGCCCCAGCATTTT.

The chain carries TRBV28 and TRBJ2-6; 7 bases map to TRBD1. The V gene end was trimmed by 6 bases and the J gene end by 4 bases; junction bases not matched to a gene: 12. Per germline, CDR1 MDHEN and CDR2 SYDVKM. The CDR3 is 17 residues long. This chain's CDR3 is CASRTPGQNSGANVLTF. CDR3 nucleotides: TGTGCCAGCAGAACCCCGGGACAGAACTCCGGGGCCAACGTCCTGACTTTC.

The gene calls are TRBV11-3 and TRBJ2-1; 12 positions match TRBD1. The junction had 9 bases not matched to a gene; V was cut back by 6 bases and J by 9 bases. The CDR3 loop spans 15 amino acids. The germline V gene has CDR1 SGHNT and CDR2 YENEEA. The CDR3 is CASSSTGTGGTEQFF. For the CDR3, the DNA is TGTGCCAGCAGTAGTACCGGGACAGGGGGCACTGAGCAGTTCTTC.

This clone has a handful of counts. The CDR3 is CSVEDLSYEQYF. The CDR3 DNA follows: TGCAGCGTTGAAGATCTTTCCTACGAGCAGTACTTC. The chain employs TRBV29-1 and TRBJ2-7; D unclear. Germline V lookup: CDR1 SQVTM, CDR2 ANQGSEA. The V end was cut by 0 bases, the J end by 1 base, with 4 bases between. The CDR3 covers 12 residues.

The genes are TRBV7-2 and TRBJ1-4, with D uncertain. The germline CDR1 and CDR2 sequences are SGHTA and FQGNSA. Between the trimmed V and J ends, which lost 4 bases and 4 bases, there was a span of 10 bases. The CDR3 sequence is 14 residues long. The CDR3 spells CASSSWTVNEKLFF. The CDR3 coding sequence is TGTGCCAGCAGCTCATGGACGGTTAATGAAAAACTGTTTTTT.

The rearrangement links TRBV3-1 (or the pseudogene TRBV3-2) to TRBJ1-6; D is undetermined. V lost 0 bases to trimming and J lost 9 bases, with 9 bases between them. Germline V gene sequence: CDR1 LGHDT, CDR2 YNNKEL (reference sequence). The CDR3 covers 14 residues. The CDR3: CASSQEFAASPLHF. As DNA, the CDR3 is TGTGCCAGCAGCCAAGAGTTTGCGGCTTCACCCCTCCACTTT.

The chain has TRBV3-1 (or the pseudogene TRBV3-2) and TRBJ1-4; TRBD1 might be the D (5 bases). Trimming took 2 bases from V and 8 from J, leaving 15 bases between them. This CDR3 has 15 residues. The germline V gene has CDR1 LGHDT and CDR2 YNNKEL (reference sequence). The chain's CDR3 is CASSQYGPGGEKLFF. Here the CDR3 DNA reads TGTGCCAGCAGCCAATACGGACCGGGGGGAGAAAAACTGTTTTTT.

The chain links TRBV27 to TRBJ1-4, with D perhaps matching TRBD1 (6 bases). From germline, CDR1 is MNHEY and CDR2 SMNVEV (reference sequence). V lost 4 bases and J 8 bases, leaving 14 bases between the germline ends. The CDR3 covers 14 residues. CDR3 amino acids: CASSWKQGREKLFF. The CDR3 DNA follows: TGTGCCAGCAGTTGGAAACAGGGTAGAGAAAAACTGTTTTTT.

The rearrangement uses TRBV4-1 and TRBJ1-1; D remains ambiguous. This CDR3 region has 16 residues. V shed 0 bases and J shed 6 bases, with 17 bases lying between them. Per germline, CDR1 MGHRA and CDR2 YSYEKL. The CDR3 nucleotides are TGCGCCAGCAGCCAAGAATCGGGTTTATCGGAGCCTGAAGCTTTCTTT. This translates into CASSQESGLSEPEAFF.

The chain combines TRBV3-1 (or the pseudogene TRBV3-2) with TRBJ1-1; perhaps TRBD1 as D (5 bases). Germline assignment: CDR1 LGHDT and CDR2 YNNKEL (reference sequence). V was shortened by 4 bases and J by 1 base, with 10 bases between the two germline ends. The CDR3 sequence is 14 residues long. The CDR3 nucleotides read TGTGCCAGCAGCCCCCTAGGGGCGAACACTGAAGCTTTCTTT. Translating it yields CASSPLGANTEAFF.

The V gene is TRBV7-3, the J gene TRBJ1-2, with TRBD1 matching 8 bases. The V and J ends lost 4 bases and 8 bases, in that order; junction bases with no gene match: 6. The CDR3 contains 13 residues. The germline CDR1 and CDR2 sequences are SGHTA and FQGTGA. The CDR3 bases are TGTGCCAGCAGCTCCGGGACAGGCGGCGGCTACACCTTC. It encodes CASSSGTGGGYTF.

The chain couples TRBV7-2 to TRBJ1-1, with a tentative D call TRBD1 (6 bases). Per germline, CDR1 SGHTA and CDR2 FQGNSA. The CDR3 covers 15 residues. V was pared by 5 bases and J by 0 bases, with 13 bases between. The CDR3 spells CASSGTGTLNTEAFF. The CDR3 DNA sequence: TGTGCCAGCAGCGGGACCGGGACACTGAACACTGAAGCTTTCTTT.

To note about this clone: Other DNA sequences within the sample encode an identical CDR3. The CDR3 bases are TGTGCCAGCAGTTTCGGCCGGGCCTATGGCTACACCTTC. Residues: CASSFGRAYGYTF. This chain links TRBV28 with TRBJ1-2; D remains ambiguous. Trimming removed 3 bases from V and 4 bases from J, with 9 bases in between. This CDR3 is built from 13 residues. The germline gives CDR1 MDHEN, CDR2 SYDVKM.

The V call is TRBV13, the J call TRBJ2-7; 8 bases match TRBD1. The germline V gene encodes CDR1 PRHDT and CDR2 FYEKMQ (reference sequence). The CDR3 totals 13 residues. V gave up 8 bases and J gave up 4 bases; unmatched junction bases: 7. CDR3 region: CASQGANVYEQYF. CDR3 nucleotides: TGTGCCAGCCAGGGGGCGAACGTATACGAGCAGTACTTC. The variable domain in full, with the rest retrieved from reference TRBV13 and TRBJ2-7, is AAGVIQSPRHLIKEKRETATLKCYPIPRHDTVYWYQQGPGQDPQFLISFYEKMQSDKGSIPDRFSAQQFSDYHSELNMSSLELGDSALYFCASQGANVYEQYFGPGTRLTVT.

CDR3 DNA sequence: TGTGCCAGCAGTTACTCGAGGGCAGGGTACGAGCAGTACTTC. Amino acids: CASSYSRAGYEQYF. The chain employs TRBV6-5 and TRBJ2-7; TRBD1 or TRBD2 may be the D gene (5 bases each). The germline V gene encodes CDR1 MNHEY and CDR2 SVGAGI. The CDR3 is 14 amino acids. V gave up 0 bases and J gave up 4 bases, with 10 bases separating them.

V and J are TRBV6-2 or TRBV6-3 and TRBJ1-5, with no clear D. V dropped 5 bases and J dropped 5 bases, with 13 bases sitting between them. Germline CDR1 reads MNHEY; CDR2 reads SVGEGT. The CDR3 runs to 14 residues. The CDR3 here is CASSRGPGDQPQHF. The CDR3 DNA reads TGTGCCAGCAGTCGAGGTCCCGGAGATCAGCCCCAGCATTTT.

There are a few counts of this clone. The rearrangement links TRBV27 to TRBJ1-5; no clear D gene. Germline V gives CDR1 MNHEY, CDR2 SMNVEV (reference sequence). Trimming left V 4 bases short and J 5 bases short, with 9 bases between. This CDR3 is 13 amino acids long. This chain's CDR3 is CASSSMTHQPQHF. CDR3 DNA sequence: TGTGCCAGCAGTTCCATGACCCATCAGCCCCAGCATTTT.